The clone carrying this T cell receptor (beta chain) was seen a single time. Other DNA sequences in this specimen translate into the identical CDR3. Under the authors' procedure: Amplification of reference gene primers provided the estimated nucleated cell counts. Profiled with immunoSEQ multiplex PCR; TCRdb holds only in-frame clones, not every one. The DNA gave D and trimming, while V, J and clone size come from that table. The sample includes about 220,000 clones, approximately 84% seen only once; the top ten take about 2%. The entry originates in a study of blood T cell repertoires in COVID-19. The overall study: Collection of acute and convalescent COVID-19 samples took place in the United States, Italy and Spain. From T cells, B-cell-depleted T cells, or PBMCs came the material, which was cDNA or gDNA.

V lost 2 bases, J lost 5 bases, and 9 bases lay in between. CDR1 is MNHEY, CDR2 SVGAGI, per germline. This CDR3 spans 14 amino acids. V gene TRBV6-5 combines with J gene TRBJ1-4, with a weak D call TRBD1 (5 bases). The receptor was derived from a man aged 35 to 55 with active or convalescent COVID-19. Sequencing was carried out using peripheral blood. The CDR3 bases are TGTGCCAGCAGTTACGGGGCGACCAATGAAAAACTGTTTTTT. Its translation: CASSYGATNEKLFF.